The present TCR beta chain was sequenced within a study of blood T cells in healthy people across ages. Findings and caveats of the study: Across the age range, TCR beta diversity per million T cells fell in a roughly linear way.

Notes on this clonotype: Its specificity is unknown.

Germline CDR1 reads SGHRS; CDR2 reads YFSETQ. The CDR3 covers 14 residues. Trimming pared 8 bases from V and 0 bases from J, leaving 14 bases between. The use of a sample-barcoded 5' primer and a J-beta primer mix characterized a second PCR of about 6 to 12 cycles. TCRdb ran MiXCR on the 5' RACE reads and lists one entry per CDR3 protein. There are about 640,000 distinct CDR3 sequences in the sample; approximately 30% occur only once, and 15% to 19% lies in the top ten. This clonotype was obtained from a woman at least 80 years old in good health. Sequenced material: blood. The V call is TRBV5-1, the J call TRBJ1-1, with D possibly being TRBD1 (5 bases). CDR3 sequence reads: CASSGGGMNTEAFF. CDR3 bases: TGCGCCAGTAGCGGGGGGGGGATGAACACTGAAGCTTTCTTT.